Listed below are T cell receptor beta chains from one sample, sequenced in a study of blood T cell repertoires in COVID-19. The repertoire was sequenced with immunoSEQ multiplex PCR; TCRdb's copy has only in-frame clones and lacks some. The table has 350,000 to 400,000 clones, roughly nine tenths seen once. Sample: PBMCs or T cells enriched from blood (not recorded which). These receptors were obtained from a woman in her 30s who had recovered from COVID-19. CDR3s include the opening cysteine and the closing phenylalanine or tryptophan. Each record gives: D gene, clone size, J gene, V gene, CDR3 protein, CDR3 DNA. D genes are given only for firm matches. Size is stated for part of the rows, as once, few or many counts, or as a class when the clone is expanded.

D gene: NA; clone size: NA; J gene: TRBJ2-1; V gene: TRBV19; CDR3 protein: CASGRGYNEQFF; CDR3 DNA: TGTGCCTCGGGGAGGGGGTACAATGAGCAGTTCTTC
D gene: NA; clone size: NA; J gene: TRBJ1-2; V gene: TRBV18; CDR3 protein: CASSPRQDTLYGYTF; CDR3 DNA: TGTGCCAGCTCACCCAGACAGGACACCCTCTATGGCTACACCTTC
D gene: NA; clone size: NA; J gene: TRBJ1-6; V gene: TRBV13; CDR3 protein: CASSFRTGTSGSPLHF; CDR3 DNA: TGTGCCAGCAGCTTTCGGACCGGGACTTCGGGTTCACCCCTCCACTTT
D gene: TRBD2; clone size: NA; J gene: TRBJ2-7; V gene: TRBV14; CDR3 protein: CASSQGDRGLAGHYEQYF; CDR3 DNA: TGTGCCAGCAGCCAAGGTGATAGAGGACTAGCGGGGCACTACGAGCAGTACTTC
D gene: NA; clone size: NA; J gene: TRBJ1-1; V gene: TRBV19; CDR3 protein: CASSIDRVLTEAFF; CDR3 DNA: TGTGCCAGTAGTATAGATCGGGTTCTCACTGAAGCTTTCTTT
D gene: NA; clone size: NA; J gene: TRBJ1-1; V gene: TRBV19; CDR3 protein: CASSSGGHMSEAFF; CDR3 DNA: TGTGCCAGTAGTAGCGGGGGCCACATGTCTGAAGCTTTCTTT
D gene: NA; clone size: NA; J gene: TRBJ1-5; V gene: TRBV4-1; CDR3 protein: CASSQDGGGQPQHF; CDR3 DNA: TGCGCCAGCAGCCAGGACGGCGGAGGTCAGCCCCAGCATTTT
D gene: TRBD2; clone size: NA; J gene: TRBJ2-1; V gene: TRBV9; CDR3 protein: CASSVGSSGSFNEQFF; CDR3 DNA: TGTGCCAGCAGCGTAGGCTCTAGCGGGAGTTTCAATGAGCAGTTCTTC
D gene: NA; clone size: NA; J gene: TRBJ1-4; V gene: TRBV18; CDR3 protein: CASSQGLADEKLFF; CDR3 DNA: TGTGCCAGCTCGCAGGGTCTGGCTGATGAAAAACTGTTTTTT
D gene: TRBD1; clone size: once; J gene: TRBJ1-1; V gene: TRBV7-3; CDR3 protein: CASSDQGARAFF; CDR3 DNA: TGTGCCAGCAGCGATCAGGGGGCGCGGGCTTTCTTT
D gene: TRBD2; clone size: NA; J gene: TRBJ2-7; V gene: TRBV27; CDR3 protein: CASSLYAALAGTSSYEQYF; CDR3 DNA: TGTGCCAGCAGTTTATACGCAGCTTTAGCGGGGACTAGCTCCTACGAGCAGTACTTC
D gene: TRBD1; clone size: NA; J gene: TRBJ1-1; V gene: TRBV10-2; CDR3 protein: CASSQQGWTEAFF; CDR3 DNA: TGCGCCAGCAGCCAACAGGGGTGGACTGAAGCTTTCTTT
D gene: TRBD2; clone size: NA; J gene: TRBJ2-1; V gene: TRBV6-5; CDR3 protein: CATRTSGDYNEQFF; CDR3 DNA: TGTGCCACCCGGACTAGCGGGGATTACAATGAGCAGTTCTTC
D gene: TRBD2; clone size: NA; J gene: TRBJ2-3; V gene: TRBV2; CDR3 protein: CASSELKTSGTDTQYF; CDR3 DNA: TGTGCCAGCAGTGAACTAAAGACTAGCGGCACAGATACGCAGTATTTT
D gene: NA; clone size: NA; J gene: TRBJ2-1; V gene: TRBV5-6; CDR3 protein: CASSFVGLRDNEQFF; CDR3 DNA: TGTGCCAGCAGCTTCGTTGGGCTCCGAGACAATGAGCAGTTCTTC
D gene: TRBD1; clone size: NA; J gene: TRBJ1-4; V gene: TRBV11-2; CDR3 protein: CASSLAPRGSNEKLFF; CDR3 DNA: TGTGCCAGCAGCTTAGCCCCCAGGGGGTCTAATGAAAAACTGTTTTTT
D gene: NA; clone size: few; J gene: TRBJ2-7; V gene: TRBV19; CDR3 protein: CASSIKALASEQYF; CDR3 DNA: TGTGCCAGTAGTATAAAGGCACTAGCATCCGAGCAGTACTTC
D gene: TRBD2; clone size: NA; J gene: TRBJ2-3; V gene: TRBV19; CDR3 protein: CASSILGLAGGSTDTQYF; CDR3 DNA: TGTGCCAGTAGTATATTGGGACTAGCGGGGGGAAGCACAGATACGCAGTATTTT
D gene: NA; clone size: once; J gene: TRBJ2-5; V gene: TRBV7-3; CDR3 protein: CASSESRGPGETQYF; CDR3 DNA: TGTGCCAGCAGCGAGTCGCGAGGACCAGGGGAGACCCAGTACTTC
D gene: NA; clone size: NA; J gene: TRBJ1-2; V gene: TRBV3-1/TRBV3-2; CDR3 protein: CASSRRQLRTNYGYTF; CDR3 DNA: TGTGCCAGCAGCCGAAGACAGTTAAGGACAAACTATGGCTACACCTTC
D gene: NA; clone size: NA; J gene: TRBJ1-4; V gene: TRBV6-1; CDR3 protein: CASREVTGPNEKLFF; CDR3 DNA: TGTGCCAGCAGAGAAGTAACAGGGCCTAATGAAAAACTGTTTTTT
D gene: TRBD2; clone size: NA; J gene: TRBJ2-1; V gene: TRBV7-9; CDR3 protein: CASSPFDTAGAFEQFF; CDR3 DNA: TGTGCCAGCAGCCCCTTCGATACAGCGGGAGCGTTTGAGCAGTTCTTC